This T cell receptor (beta chain) was found in a study of glioma-infiltrating T cells (dated by TCRdb to the mid-2010s). Regarding the research as a whole: The study sequenced TCR alpha- and beta-chain repertoires from glioma tissue, from non-neoplastic brain tissue and from matched peripheral blood mononuclear cells. To measure how far tissue and blood T-cell populations diverged, each tissue-infiltrating repertoire was compared against the peripheral blood repertoire of the same patient. Three low-grade glioma patients, 7 to 9 primary glioblastoma patients and three non-glioma patients contributing non-neoplastic brain tissue were included in the paired cohort. The full study reports these points: VJ-independent divergence between tissue and blood was below expectation in non-neoplastic patients but above expectation in all gliomas, especially low-grade gliomas. Very few CDR3 sequences were shared between tissue and blood, attributed to high CDR3 diversity and limited sampling. The group comparisons were based on small numbers of patients: three non-neoplastic, three low-grade glioma and roughly eight glioblastoma patients.

This clonotype was detected many times. The target of this receptor is not known. Base qualities are not provided; no much larger clone lies one nucleotide away. The CDR3 contains 15 residues, cysteine and phenylalanine counted. Just the 45-base CDR3 DNA is kept, in frame starting at base 1. At the junction V is shortened by 4 bases and J by 7 bases; bases outside the gene matches: 11. The germline V gene encodes CDR1 DFQATT and CDR2 SNEGSKA (reference sequence). TCR alpha and beta CDR3 regions were amplified with the iRepertoire nested amplicon-rescue multiplex PCR (arm-PCR) platform from RNA. For one-step reverse transcription and amplification, roughly 85-400 ng of tissue mRNA or PBMC total RNA was used as input. After bead purification, a secondary multiplex PCR added Illumina adapters, and libraries were gel-purified between 200 and 400 bp. The libraries contained internal 6-nucleotide barcodes that were used for demultiplexing. Sequencing of the libraries was done on an Illumina MiSeq using 2x220 or 2x250 nucleotide paired-end reads. Per the authors' processing: Paired reads were merged with FLASH 1.2.11 and aligned to the GRCh37 human genome with BWA-MEM before extracting TRA and TRB reads. For V and J assignment, an IMGT-derived reference of cassette sequences and CDR3 motifs that included pseudogenes was used. Reads were translated in three frames, and productive CDR3s were defined as those with a C...FGXG motif and no stop codons. A clonotype was defined as a unique combination of a V-J cassette pair and a CDR3 amino acid sequence. Reads were filtered by Hamming distance, with the threshold set by the sequence error rate of each sample in mapped regions. TCRdb reanalyzed the raw reads on its own, using fastp at Q25 for trimming and MiXCR for clone calling, and kept in-frame beta chains. Rows are unified per CDR3 protein, each entry keeping the most common DNA and genes. The authors' filters were not applied to this entry. This sample has approximately 89,000 distinct CDR3 sequences in its table, and 20% to 25% of those were observed once. The ten largest clones add up to more than 6.5% of the sample.

The sample was glioma tissue, nonneoplastic brain tissue, or PBMCs (not recorded which). The source of this sequence is a human donor with low-grade glioma or glioblastoma, undergoing nonglioma brain surgery, or in good health (not recorded which). The sequence links TRBV20-1 to TRBJ2-7; the junction holds 12 bases that match TRBD2. The bases are TGCAGTGCTACCCTTACTAGCGGGGGGCGGTGGGAGCAGTACTTC. Its protein reads: CSATLTSGGRWEQYF.